A selection of T cell receptor beta chains follows, all from one sample in a study of graft-versus-host responses after intestinal transplantation. TCRdb keeps only in-frame clones here, not all; method: immunoSEQ multiplex PCR. The table has approximately 12,000 clones, roughly 92% seen once. Specimen: PBMCs, collected around 110 days after intestinal transplant. The receptors were sampled from a human patient who received an intestinal transplant, so some T cells may come from the graft donor. CDR3s include the opening cysteine and the closing phenylalanine or tryptophan. A D gene is named only where the DNA matches it firmly. Some rows mark clone size as missing; the rest say once, few, many or name a class of expanded clone.

18	.	TRBD2	TRBJ2-1	TRBV5-1	CASAFLPSGSSSYNEQFF	TGCGCCAGCGCCTTTCTCCCTAGCGGTTCGAGCTCCTACAATGAGCAGTTCTTC
15	.	TRBD2	TRBJ2-3	TRBV11-1	CASSQSGGSTDTQYF	TGTGCCAGCAGCCAAAGCGGGGGTAGCACAGATACGCAGTATTTT
17	.	.	TRBJ1-1	TRBV14	CASSQEDPGWGDTEAFF	TGTGCCAGCAGCCAAGAAGACCCGGGATGGGGTGACACTGAAGCTTTCTTT
16	.	.	TRBJ2-2	TRBV5-6	CASSVRTEGNTGELFF	TGTGCCAGCAGCGTTAGGACAGAGGGAAACACCGGGGAGCTGTTTTTT
12	once	.	TRBJ2-3	TRBV11-2	CASSAPGDTQYF	TGTGCCAGCAGCGCCCCGGGGGATACGCAGTATTTT
13	.	.	TRBJ1-1	TRBV9	CASSVATNTEAFF	TGTGCCAGCAGCGTAGCAACGAACACTGAAGCTTTCTTT
14	.	.	TRBJ2-7	TRBV18	CASSPRDTDYEQYF	TGTGCCAGCTCACCAAGGGACACCGACTACGAGCAGTACTTC
19	.	TRBD2	TRBJ2-1	TRBV7-2	CASSSTPYVAGVSYNEQFF	TGTGCCAGCAGCTCGACCCCCTATGTGGCGGGAGTATCCTACAATGAGCAGTTCTTC
14	once	.	TRBJ2-7	TRBV6-1	CASREHRSSYEQYF	TGTGCCAGCAGAGAGCACAGAAGCTCCTACGAGCAGTACTTC
16	.	TRBD2	TRBJ2-1	TRBV7-9	CASSPLGGSEYNEQFF	TGTGCCAGCAGCCCCTTGGGCGGGAGTGAGTACAATGAGCAGTTCTTC
16	.	.	TRBJ1-2	TRBV5-8	CASSVLHPRRTYGYTF	TGTGCCAGCAGCGTACTTCACCCACGAAGGACCTATGGCTACACCTTC
23	.	TRBD2	TRBJ2-1	TRBV18	CASSPGQVASGTSGNWYYNEQFF	TGTGCCAGCTCACCGGGACAGGTGGCTTCCGGGACTAGCGGGAACTGGTATTACAATGAGCAGTTCTTC
18	.	TRBD1	TRBJ2-1	TRBV27	CASSLTGGVPTSYNEQFF	TGTGCCAGCAGTTTGACAGGGGGCGTACCCACCTCCTACAATGAGCAGTTCTTC
14	.	.	TRBJ1-1	TRBV7-8	CASSSGGGNTEAFF	TGTGCCAGCAGCTCGGGGGGGGGAAATACTGAAGCTTTCTTT
15	.	TRBD2	TRBJ2-7	TRBV6-6	CASSTTSGSKYEQYF	TGTGCCAGCAGCACCACTAGCGGTAGCAAATACGAGCAGTACTTC
14	.	.	TRBJ2-7	TRBV11-3	CASSLTGRNYEQYF	TGTGCCAGCAGCTTGACAGGAAGAAACTACGAGCAGTACTTC
15	.	TRBD2	TRBJ2-7	TRBV4-1	CASSQGITSAYEQYF	TGCGCCAGCAGCCAAGGGATCACTAGCGCCTACGAGCAGTACTTC
16	.	.	TRBJ2-3	TRBV9	CASSVGPGAGTDTQYF	TGTGCCAGCAGCGTAGGCCCGGGGGCAGGAACAGATACGCAGTATTTT
13	.	.	TRBJ2-5	TRBV4-1	CASSQVGWETQYF	TGCGCCAGCAGCCAAGTAGGGTGGGAGACCCAGTACTTC
15	.	TRBD1	TRBJ2-1	TRBV10-3	CAISEEGAGYNEQFF	TGTGCCATCAGTGAGGAGGGGGCAGGCTACAATGAGCAGTTCTTC
14	.	.	TRBJ2-7	TRBV11-3	CASSSRDDPYEQYF	TGTGCCAGCAGCTCCCGGGACGACCCCTACGAGCAGTACTTC